This TCR beta chain was identified in a study of T cell responses to AZD1222 COVID-19 vaccine. Regarding the study as a whole: Among those given AZD1222, only six were seropositive at baseline. Donors skewed white British and female; clonal diversity was possibly underestimated. Sampling that yielded the repertoires occurred only after the peak T cell response.

The repertoire was sequenced with immunoSEQ multiplex PCR; TCRdb's copy has only in-frame clones and lacks some. The table includes 150,000 or so clones, roughly 90% detected once. A note on this clone: Its antigen is not identified.

The clonotype was recovered from an adult in good health. Source: peripheral blood, taken on day 0 of AZD1222 vaccination.

The CDR3 DNA reads TGTGCCAGCAGTAGGGGGCAGGGATCCTACAATGAGCAGTTCTTC. Translated: CASSRGQGSYNEQFF. The J gene is TRBJ2-1, the V gene TRBV7-2; 7 nucleotides align to TRBD1. The V and J ends lost 6 bases and 1 base, in that order; junction bases with no gene match: 6. The CDR3 is made up of 15 amino acids. Germline V gene lookup returns CDR1 SGHTA and CDR2 FQGNSA. Using reference TRBV7-2 and TRBJ2-1 for the parts outside the CDR3, the full variable domain is GAGVSQSPSNKVTEKGKDVELRCDPISGHTALYWYRQSLGQGLEFLIYFQGNSAPDKSGLPSDRFSAERTGGSVSTLTIQRTQQEDSAVYLCASSRGQGSYNEQFFGPGTRLTVL.